The clone carrying this T cell receptor (beta chain) appeared a few times. The protocol was immunoSEQ multiplex PCR, while the TCRdb copy is restricted to in-frame clones and leaves out a portion. Here the sample spans about 56,000 clones, approximately 87% being singletons. This specimen belongs to a study of T cell changes during pregnancy in multiple sclerosis. The source material was peripheral blood from another person, used as feeder cells. This sequence originates from a human donor whose cells served as feeder cells for cultures in a pregnancy study.

This CDR3 is CASSPSTDTQYF. The CDR3 nucleotides read TGTGCCAGCAGCCCTTCGACAGATACGCAGTATTTT. This chain uses TRBV11-3 with TRBJ2-3, with D hard to call. This CDR3 is built from 12 residues. Trimming removed 5 bases from V and 3 bases from J, with 6 bases in between. Germline CDR1 and CDR2: SGHNT and YENEEA.